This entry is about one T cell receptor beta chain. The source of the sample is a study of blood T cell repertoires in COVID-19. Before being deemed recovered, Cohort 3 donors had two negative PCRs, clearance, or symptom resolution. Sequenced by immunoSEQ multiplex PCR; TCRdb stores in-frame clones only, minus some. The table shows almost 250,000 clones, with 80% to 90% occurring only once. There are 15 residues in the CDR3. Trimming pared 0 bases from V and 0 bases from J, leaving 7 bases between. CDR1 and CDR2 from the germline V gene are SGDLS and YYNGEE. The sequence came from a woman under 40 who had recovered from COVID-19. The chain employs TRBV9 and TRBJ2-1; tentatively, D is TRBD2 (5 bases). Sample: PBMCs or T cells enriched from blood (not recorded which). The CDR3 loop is CASSVELDSYNEQFF. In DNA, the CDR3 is TGTGCCAGCAGCGTAGAACTAGACTCCTACAATGAGCAGTTCTTC.